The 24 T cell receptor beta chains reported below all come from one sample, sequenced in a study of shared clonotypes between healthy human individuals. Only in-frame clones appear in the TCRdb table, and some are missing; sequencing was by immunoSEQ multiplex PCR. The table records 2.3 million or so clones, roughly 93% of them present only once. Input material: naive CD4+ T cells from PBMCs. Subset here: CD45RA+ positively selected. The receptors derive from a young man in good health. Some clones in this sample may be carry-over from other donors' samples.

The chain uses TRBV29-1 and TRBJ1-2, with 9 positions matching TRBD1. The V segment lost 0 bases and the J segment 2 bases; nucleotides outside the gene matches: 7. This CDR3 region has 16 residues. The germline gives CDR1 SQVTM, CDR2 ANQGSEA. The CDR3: CSVEDLAGTGNYGYTF. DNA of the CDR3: TGCAGCGTTGAAGATCTGGCCGGGACAGGGAACTATGGCTACACCTTC.

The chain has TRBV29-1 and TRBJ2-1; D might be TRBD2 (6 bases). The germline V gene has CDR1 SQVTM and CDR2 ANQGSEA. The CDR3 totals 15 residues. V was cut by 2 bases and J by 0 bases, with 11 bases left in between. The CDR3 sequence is CSVESGHLSYNEQFF. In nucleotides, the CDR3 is TGCAGCGTTGAAAGCGGGCACCTCTCCTACAATGAGCAGTTCTTC.

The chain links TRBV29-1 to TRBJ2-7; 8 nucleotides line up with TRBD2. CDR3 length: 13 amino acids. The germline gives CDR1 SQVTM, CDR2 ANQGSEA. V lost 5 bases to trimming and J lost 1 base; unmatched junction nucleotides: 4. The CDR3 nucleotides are TGCAGCGTTCGGGAGGGCCCATCCTACGAGCAGTACTTC. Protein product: CSVREGPSYEQYF.

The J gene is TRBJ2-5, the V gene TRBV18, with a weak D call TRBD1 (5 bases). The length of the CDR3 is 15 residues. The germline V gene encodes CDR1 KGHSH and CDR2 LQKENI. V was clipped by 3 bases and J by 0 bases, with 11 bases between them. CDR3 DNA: TGTGCCAGCTCACCTACTCCAGGGTACCAAGAGACCCAGTACTTC. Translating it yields CASSPTPGYQETQYF.

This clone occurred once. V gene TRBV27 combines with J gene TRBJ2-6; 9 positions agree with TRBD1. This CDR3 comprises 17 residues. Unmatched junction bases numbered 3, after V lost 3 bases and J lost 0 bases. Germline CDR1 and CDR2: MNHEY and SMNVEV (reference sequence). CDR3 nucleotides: TGTGCCAGCAGTTTTGGGACAGGGAACTCTGGGGCCAACGTCCTGACTTTC. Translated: CASSFGTGNSGANVLTF.

The CDR3 sequence is CASSILAFVGSEAFF. In DNA, the CDR3 is TGTGCCAGTAGTATCCTTGCCTTCGTGGGCTCTGAAGCTTTCTTT. The rearrangement uses TRBV19 and TRBJ1-1; D is uncertain. The CDR3 runs 15 residues. V gave up 3 bases and J gave up 6 bases, with 17 bases separating them. The germline gives CDR1 LNHDA, CDR2 SQIVND (reference sequence). The whole variable domain, remainder taken from reference TRBV19 and TRBJ1-1, is DGGITQSPKYLFRKEGQNVTLSCEQNLNHDAMYWYRQDPGQGLRLIYYSQIVNDFQKGDIAEGYSVSREKKESFPLTVTSAQKNPTAFYLCASSILAFVGSEAFFGQGTRLTVV.

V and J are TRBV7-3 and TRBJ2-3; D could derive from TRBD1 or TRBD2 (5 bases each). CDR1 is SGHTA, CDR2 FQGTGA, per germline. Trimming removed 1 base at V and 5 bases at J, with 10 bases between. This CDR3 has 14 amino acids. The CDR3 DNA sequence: TGTGCCAGCAGCTTAAATTCGAGGGGAGATACGCAGTATTTT. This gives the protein CASSLNSRGDTQYF.

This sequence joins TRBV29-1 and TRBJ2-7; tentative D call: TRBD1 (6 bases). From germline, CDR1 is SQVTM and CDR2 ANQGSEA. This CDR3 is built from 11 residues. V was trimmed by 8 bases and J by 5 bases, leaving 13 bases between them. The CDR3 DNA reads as TGCAGCACTGGACAGATGAACGAGCAGTACTTC. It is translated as CSTGQMNEQYF.

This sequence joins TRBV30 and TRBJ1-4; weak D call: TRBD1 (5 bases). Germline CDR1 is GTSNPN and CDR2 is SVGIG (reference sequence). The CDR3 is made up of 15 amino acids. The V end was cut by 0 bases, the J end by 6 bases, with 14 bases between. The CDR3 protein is CAWSVWGRVDEKLFF. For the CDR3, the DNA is TGTGCCTGGAGTGTTTGGGGCAGAGTGGATGAAAAACTGTTTTTT.

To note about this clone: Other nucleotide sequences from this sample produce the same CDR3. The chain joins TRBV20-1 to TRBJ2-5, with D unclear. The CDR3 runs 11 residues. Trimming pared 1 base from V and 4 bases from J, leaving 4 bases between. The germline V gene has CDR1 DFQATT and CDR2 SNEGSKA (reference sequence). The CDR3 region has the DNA TGCAGTGCTAGAGGACTAGAGACCCAGTACTTC. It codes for CSARGLETQYF.

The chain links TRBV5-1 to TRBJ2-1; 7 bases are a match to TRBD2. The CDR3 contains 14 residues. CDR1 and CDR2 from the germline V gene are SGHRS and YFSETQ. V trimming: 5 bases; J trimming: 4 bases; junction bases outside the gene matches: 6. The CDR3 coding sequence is TGCGCCAGCAGACTGTCCGGGGGGTACAATGAGCAGTTCTTC. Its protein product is CASRLSGGYNEQFF.

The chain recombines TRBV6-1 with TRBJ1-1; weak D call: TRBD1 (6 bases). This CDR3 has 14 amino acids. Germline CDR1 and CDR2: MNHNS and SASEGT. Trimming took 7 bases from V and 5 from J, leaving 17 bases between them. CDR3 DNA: TGTGCCAGCATCCTGCCGGGGGCGAGAACTGAAGCTTTCTTT. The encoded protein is CASILPGARTEAFF.

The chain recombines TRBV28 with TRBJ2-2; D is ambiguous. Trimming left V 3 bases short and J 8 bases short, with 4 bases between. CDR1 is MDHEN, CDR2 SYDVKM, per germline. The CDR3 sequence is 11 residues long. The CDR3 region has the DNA TGTGCCAGCAGTTTTCAGGGGGAGCTGTTTTTT. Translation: CASSFQGELFF.

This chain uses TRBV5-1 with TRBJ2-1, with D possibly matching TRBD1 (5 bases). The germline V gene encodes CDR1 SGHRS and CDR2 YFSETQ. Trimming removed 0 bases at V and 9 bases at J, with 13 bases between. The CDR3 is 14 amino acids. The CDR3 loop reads CASSLALSQGEQFF. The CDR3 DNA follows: TGCGCCAGCAGCTTGGCTCTCTCCCAGGGTGAGCAGTTCTTC.

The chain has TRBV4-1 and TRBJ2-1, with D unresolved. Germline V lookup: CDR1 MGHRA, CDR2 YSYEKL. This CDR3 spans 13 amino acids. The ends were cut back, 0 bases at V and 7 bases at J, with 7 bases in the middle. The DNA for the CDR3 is TGCGCCAGCAGCCAAGATCTTCTAAATGAGCAGTTCTTC. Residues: CASSQDLLNEQFF.

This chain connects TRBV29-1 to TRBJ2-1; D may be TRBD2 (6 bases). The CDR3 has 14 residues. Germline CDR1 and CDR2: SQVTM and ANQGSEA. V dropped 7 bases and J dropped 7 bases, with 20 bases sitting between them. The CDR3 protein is CSATGVYATNEQFF. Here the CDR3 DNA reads TGCAGCGCCACGGGAGTTTATGCAACTAATGAGCAGTTCTTC.

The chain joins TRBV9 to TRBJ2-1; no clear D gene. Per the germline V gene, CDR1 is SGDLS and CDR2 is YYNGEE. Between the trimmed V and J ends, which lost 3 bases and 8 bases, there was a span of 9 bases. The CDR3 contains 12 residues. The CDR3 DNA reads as TGTGCCAGCAGCGAGGTTGGGGATGAGCAGTTCTTC. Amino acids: CASSEVGDEQFF.

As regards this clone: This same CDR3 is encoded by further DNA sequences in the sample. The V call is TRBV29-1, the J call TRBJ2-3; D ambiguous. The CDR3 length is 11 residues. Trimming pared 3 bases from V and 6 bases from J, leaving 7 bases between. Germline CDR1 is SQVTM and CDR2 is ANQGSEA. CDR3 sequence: CSVDGRDTQYF. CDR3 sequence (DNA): TGCAGCGTTGATGGGCGGGATACGCAGTATTTT.

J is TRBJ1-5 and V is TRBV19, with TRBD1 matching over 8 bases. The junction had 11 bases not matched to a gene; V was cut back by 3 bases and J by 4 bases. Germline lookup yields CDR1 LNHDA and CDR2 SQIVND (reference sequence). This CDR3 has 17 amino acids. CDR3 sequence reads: CASSMYGGQAMNQPQHF. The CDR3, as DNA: TGTGCCAGTAGTATGTACGGGGGACAGGCTATGAATCAGCCCCAGCATTTT. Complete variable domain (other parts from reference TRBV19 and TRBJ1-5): DGGITQSPKYLFRKEGQNVTLSCEQNLNHDAMYWYRQDPGQGLRLIYYSQIVNDFQKGDIAEGYSVSREKKESFPLTVTSAQKNPTAFYLCASSMYGGQAMNQPQHFGDGTRLSIL.

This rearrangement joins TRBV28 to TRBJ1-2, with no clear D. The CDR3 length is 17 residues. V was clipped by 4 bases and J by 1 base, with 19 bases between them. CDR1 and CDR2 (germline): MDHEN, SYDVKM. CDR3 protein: CASSSLGLQIYNYGYTF. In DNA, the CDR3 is TGTGCCAGCAGTTCCCTCGGCTTACAGATCTATAACTATGGCTACACCTTC.

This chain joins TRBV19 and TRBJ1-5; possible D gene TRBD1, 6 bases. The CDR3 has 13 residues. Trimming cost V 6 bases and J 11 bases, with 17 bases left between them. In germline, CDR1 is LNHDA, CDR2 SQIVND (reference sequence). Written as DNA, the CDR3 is TGTGCCAGTAGCTCTTACCAGGGGTGGGCCCAGCATTTT. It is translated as CASSSYQGWAQHF.

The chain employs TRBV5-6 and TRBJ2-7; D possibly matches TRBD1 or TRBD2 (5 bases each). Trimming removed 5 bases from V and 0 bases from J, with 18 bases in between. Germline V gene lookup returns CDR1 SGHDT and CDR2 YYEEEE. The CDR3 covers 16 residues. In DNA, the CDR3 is TGTGCCAGCAGGACCCGCCGGGGCCTAAGCTCCTACGAGCAGTACTTC. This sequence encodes CASRTRRGLSSYEQYF.

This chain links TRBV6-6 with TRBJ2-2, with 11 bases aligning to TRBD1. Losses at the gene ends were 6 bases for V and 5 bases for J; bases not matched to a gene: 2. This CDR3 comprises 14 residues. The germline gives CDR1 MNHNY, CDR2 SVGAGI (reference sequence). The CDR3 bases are TGTGCCAGCAGCCGGGACAGGGGGACCGGGGAGCTGTTTTTT. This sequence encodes CASSRDRGTGELFF.

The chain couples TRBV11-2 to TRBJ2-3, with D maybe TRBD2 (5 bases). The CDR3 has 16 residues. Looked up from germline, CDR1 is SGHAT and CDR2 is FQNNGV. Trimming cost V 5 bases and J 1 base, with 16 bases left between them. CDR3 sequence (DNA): TGTGCCAGCAGCCCCGGGGTGTCGCCCCGCACAGATACGCAGTATTTT. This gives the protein CASSPGVSPRTDTQYF.